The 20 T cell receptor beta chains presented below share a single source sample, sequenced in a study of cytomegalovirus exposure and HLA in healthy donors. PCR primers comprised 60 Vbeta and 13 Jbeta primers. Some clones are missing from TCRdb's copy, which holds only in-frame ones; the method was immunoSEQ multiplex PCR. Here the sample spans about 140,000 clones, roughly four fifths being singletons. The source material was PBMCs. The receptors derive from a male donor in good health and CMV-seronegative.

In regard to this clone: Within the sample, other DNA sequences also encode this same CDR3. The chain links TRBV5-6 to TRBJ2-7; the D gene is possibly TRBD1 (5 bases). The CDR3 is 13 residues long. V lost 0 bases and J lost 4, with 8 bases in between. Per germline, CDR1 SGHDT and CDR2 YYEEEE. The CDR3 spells CASSLGQSYEQYF. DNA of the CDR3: TGTGCCAGCAGCTTGGGACAGTCATACGAGCAGTACTTC.

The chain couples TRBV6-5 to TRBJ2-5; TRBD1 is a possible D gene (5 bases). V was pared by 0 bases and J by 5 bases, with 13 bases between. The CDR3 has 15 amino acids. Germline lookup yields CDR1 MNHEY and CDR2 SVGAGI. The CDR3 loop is CASSYSPRPGETQYF. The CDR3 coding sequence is TGTGCCAGCAGTTACTCCCCCCGTCCAGGGGAGACCCAGTACTTC.

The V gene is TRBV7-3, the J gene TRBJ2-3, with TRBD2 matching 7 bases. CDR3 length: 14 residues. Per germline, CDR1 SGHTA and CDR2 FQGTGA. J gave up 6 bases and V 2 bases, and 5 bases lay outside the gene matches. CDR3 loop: CASSLSVGGDTQYF. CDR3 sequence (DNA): TGTGCCAGCAGCTTATCAGTGGGAGGGGATACGCAGTATTTT.

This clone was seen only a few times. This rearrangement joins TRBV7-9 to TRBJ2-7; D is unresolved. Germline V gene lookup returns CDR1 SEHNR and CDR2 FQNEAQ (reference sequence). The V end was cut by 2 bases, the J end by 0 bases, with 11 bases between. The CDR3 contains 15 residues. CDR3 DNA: TGTGCCAGCAGCTTATCCCCGACGGGCTCCTACGAGCAGTACTTC. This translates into CASSLSPTGSYEQYF.

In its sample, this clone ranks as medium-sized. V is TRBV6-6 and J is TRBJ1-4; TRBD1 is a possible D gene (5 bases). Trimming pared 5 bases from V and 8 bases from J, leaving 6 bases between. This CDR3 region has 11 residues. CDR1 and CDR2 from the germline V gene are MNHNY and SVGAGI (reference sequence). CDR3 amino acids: CASSRQEKLFF. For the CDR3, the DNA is TGTGCCAGCAGTCGACAGGAAAAACTGTTTTTT.

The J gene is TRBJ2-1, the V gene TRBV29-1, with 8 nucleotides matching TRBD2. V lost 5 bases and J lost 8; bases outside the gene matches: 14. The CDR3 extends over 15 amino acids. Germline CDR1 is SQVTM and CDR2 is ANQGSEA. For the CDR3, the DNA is TGCAGCGTTTCTTCACTAGCGGACTTTGTGGATGAGCAGTTCTTC. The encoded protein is CSVSSLADFVDEQFF.

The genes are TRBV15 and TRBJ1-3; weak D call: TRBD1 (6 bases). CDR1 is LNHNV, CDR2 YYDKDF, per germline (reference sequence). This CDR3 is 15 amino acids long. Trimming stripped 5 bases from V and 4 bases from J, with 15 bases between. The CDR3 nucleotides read TGTGCCACCAGCCGATCTAACAGGGCCGGAAACACCATATATTTT. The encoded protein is CATSRSNRAGNTIYF.

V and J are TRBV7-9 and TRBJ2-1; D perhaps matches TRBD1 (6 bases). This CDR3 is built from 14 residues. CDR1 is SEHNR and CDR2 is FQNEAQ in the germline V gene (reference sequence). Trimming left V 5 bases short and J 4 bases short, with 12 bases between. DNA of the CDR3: TGTGCCAGCAGCCGGGACACCCTGTACAATGAGCAGTTCTTC. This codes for CASSRDTLYNEQFF. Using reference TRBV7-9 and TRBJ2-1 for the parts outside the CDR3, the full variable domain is DTGVSQNPRHKITKRGQNVTFRCDPISEHNRLYWYRQTLGQGPEFLTYFQNEAQLEKSRLLSDRFSAERPKGSFSTLEIQRTEQGDSAMYLCASSRDTLYNEQFFGPGTRLTVL.

The CDR3: CASSEPGLAGKMGKNIQYF. The CDR3 DNA reads TGCGCCAGCAGCGAACCGGGACTAGCGGGAAAAATGGGCAAAAACATTCAGTACTTC. The genes are TRBV4-1 and TRBJ2-4, with 13 bases matching TRBD2. CDR3 length: 19 residues. CDR1 MGHRA and CDR2 YSYEKL come from the germline V gene. J gave up 3 bases and V 5 bases, and 13 bases lay outside the gene matches.

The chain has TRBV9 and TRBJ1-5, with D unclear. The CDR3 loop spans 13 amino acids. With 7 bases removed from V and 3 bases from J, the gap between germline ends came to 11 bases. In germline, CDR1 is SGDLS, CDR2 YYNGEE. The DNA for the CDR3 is TGTGCCAGCGGTAACAGATTCAATCAGCCCCAGCATTTT. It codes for CASGNRFNQPQHF. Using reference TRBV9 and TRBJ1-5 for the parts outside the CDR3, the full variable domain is DSGVTQTPKHLITATGQRVTLRCSPRSGDLSVYWYQQSLDQGLQFLIQYYNGEERAKGNILERFSAQQFPDLHSELNLSSLELGDSALYFCASGNRFNQPQHFGDGTRLSIL.

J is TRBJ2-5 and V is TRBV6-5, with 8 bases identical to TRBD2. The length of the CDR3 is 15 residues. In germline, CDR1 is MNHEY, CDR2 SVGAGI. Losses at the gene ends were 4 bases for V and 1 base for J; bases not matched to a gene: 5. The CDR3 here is CASSLTSGSQETQYF. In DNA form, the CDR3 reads TGTGCCAGCAGTTTGACCAGCGGGAGCCAAGAGACCCAGTACTTC.

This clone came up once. For the CDR3, the DNA is TGTGCCAGCAGGGGGACAGGAAATGACTATGGCTACACCTTC. It encodes CASRGTGNDYGYTF. This chain links TRBV28 with TRBJ1-2, with TRBD1 identical over 8 bases. Unmatched junction bases numbered 6, after V lost 6 bases and J lost 3 bases. Germline values: CDR1 MDHEN, CDR2 SYDVKM. The CDR3 contains 14 residues.

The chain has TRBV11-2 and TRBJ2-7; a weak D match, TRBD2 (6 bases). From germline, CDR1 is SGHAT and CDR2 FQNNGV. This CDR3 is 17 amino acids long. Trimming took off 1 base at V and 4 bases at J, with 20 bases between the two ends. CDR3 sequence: CASSLGQTRRLVYEQYF. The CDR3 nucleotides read TGTGCCAGCAGCTTAGGACAAACACGAAGACTAGTTTACGAGCAGTACTTC.

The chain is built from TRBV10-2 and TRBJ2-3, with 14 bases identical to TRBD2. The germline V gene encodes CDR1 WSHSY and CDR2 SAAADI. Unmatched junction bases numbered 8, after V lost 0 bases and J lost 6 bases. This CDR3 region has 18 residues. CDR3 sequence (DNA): TGCGCCAGCAGTGAGTCACGGACTAGCGGGAGGCGAACGGATACGCAGTATTTT. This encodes CASSESRTSGRRTDTQYF.

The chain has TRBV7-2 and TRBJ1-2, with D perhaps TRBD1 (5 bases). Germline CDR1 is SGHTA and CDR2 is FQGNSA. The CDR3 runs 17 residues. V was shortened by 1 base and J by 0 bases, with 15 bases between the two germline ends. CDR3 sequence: CASSLGAYGGSNYGYTF. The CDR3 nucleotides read TGTGCCAGCAGCTTAGGAGCTTATGGGGGGTCTAACTATGGCTACACCTTC.

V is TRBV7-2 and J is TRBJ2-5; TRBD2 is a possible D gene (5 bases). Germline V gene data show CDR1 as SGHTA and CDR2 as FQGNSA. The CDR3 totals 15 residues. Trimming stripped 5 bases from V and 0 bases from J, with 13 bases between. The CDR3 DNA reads TGTGCCAGCAGCCAAAGAGGGTCGAACCAAGAGACCCAGTACTTC. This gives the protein CASSQRGSNQETQYF.

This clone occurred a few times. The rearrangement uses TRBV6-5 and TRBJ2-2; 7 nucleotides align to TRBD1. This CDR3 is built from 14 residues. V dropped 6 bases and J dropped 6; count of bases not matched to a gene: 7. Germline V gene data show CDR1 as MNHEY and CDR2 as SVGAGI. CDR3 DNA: TGTGCCAGCAGGCGAGAAGGGACAGCCGGGGAGCTGTTTTTT. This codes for CASRREGTAGELFF.

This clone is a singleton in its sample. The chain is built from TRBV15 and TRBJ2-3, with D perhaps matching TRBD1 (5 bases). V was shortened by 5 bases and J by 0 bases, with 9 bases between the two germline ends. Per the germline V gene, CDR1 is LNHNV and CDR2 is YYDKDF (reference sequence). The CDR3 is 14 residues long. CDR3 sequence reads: CATSAPGSTDTQYF. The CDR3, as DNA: TGTGCCACCAGCGCCCCAGGGAGCACAGATACGCAGTATTTT.

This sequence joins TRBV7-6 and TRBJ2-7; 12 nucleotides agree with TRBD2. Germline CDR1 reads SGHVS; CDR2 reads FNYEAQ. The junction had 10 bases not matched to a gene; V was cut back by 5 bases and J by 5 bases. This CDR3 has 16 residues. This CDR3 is CASSRSPGLAGNEQYF. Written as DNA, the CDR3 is TGTGCCAGCAGCCGAAGCCCGGGACTAGCGGGCAACGAGCAGTACTTC.

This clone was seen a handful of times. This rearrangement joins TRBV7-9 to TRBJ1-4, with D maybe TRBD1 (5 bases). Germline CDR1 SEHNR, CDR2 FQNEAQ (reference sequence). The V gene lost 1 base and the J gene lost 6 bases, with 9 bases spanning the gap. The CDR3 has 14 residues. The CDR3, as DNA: TGTGCCAGCAGCTTAGGCAGGGATTATGAAAAACTGTTTTTT. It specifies CASSLGRDYEKLFF.